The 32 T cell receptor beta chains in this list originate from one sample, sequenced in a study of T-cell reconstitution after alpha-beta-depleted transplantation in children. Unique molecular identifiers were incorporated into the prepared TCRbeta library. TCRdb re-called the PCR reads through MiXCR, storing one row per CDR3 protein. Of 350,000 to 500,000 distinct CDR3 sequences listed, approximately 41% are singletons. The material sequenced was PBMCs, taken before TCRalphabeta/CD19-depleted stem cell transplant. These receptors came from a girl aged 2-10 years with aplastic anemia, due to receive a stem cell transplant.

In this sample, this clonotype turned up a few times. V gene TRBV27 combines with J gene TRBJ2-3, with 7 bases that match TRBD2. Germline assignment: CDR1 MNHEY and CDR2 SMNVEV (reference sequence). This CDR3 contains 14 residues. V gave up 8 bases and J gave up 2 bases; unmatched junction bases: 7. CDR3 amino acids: CASSTAGTTDTQYF. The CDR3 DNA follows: TGTGCCAGCTCAACAGCGGGGACCACAGATACGCAGTATTTT.

CDR3 loop: CASSPGPGQAFF. CDR3 nucleotides: TGTGCCAGCAGCCCGGGACCGGGGCAGGCTTTCTTT. V usage is TRBV6-6 and J usage is TRBJ1-1; TRBD1 is a possible D gene (5 bases). The V gene's germline CDR1 is MNHNY and CDR2 SVGAGI (reference sequence). V lost 6 bases and J lost 11, with 16 bases in between. This CDR3 is built from 12 residues.

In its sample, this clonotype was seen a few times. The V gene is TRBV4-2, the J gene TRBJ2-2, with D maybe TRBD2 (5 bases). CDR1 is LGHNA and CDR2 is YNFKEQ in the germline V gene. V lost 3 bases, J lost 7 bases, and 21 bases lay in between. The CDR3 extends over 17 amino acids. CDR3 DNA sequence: TGTGCCAGCAGCCACCCCTCGGAAGGGAGAGGTGACGGGGAGCTGTTTTTT. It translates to CASSHPSEGRGDGELFF.

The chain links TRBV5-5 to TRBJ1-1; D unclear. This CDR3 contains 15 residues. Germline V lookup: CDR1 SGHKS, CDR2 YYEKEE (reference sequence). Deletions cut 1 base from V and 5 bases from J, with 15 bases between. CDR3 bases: TGTGCCAGCAGCTTGTTGGCAGGTTCTAGGACTGAAGCTTTCTTT. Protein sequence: CASSLLAGSRTEAFF.

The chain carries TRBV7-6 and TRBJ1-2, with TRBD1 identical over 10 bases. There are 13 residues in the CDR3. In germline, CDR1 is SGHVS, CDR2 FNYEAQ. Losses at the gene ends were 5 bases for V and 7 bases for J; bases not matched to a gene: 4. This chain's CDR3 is CASSPDRGPGYTF. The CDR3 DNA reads TGTGCCAGCAGCCCCGACAGGGGGCCTGGCTACACCTTC. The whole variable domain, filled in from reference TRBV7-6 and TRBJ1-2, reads GAGVSQSPRYKVTKRGQDVALRCDPISGHVSLYWYRQALGQGPEFLTYFNYEAQQDKSGLPNDRFSAERPEGSISTLTIQRTEQRDSAMYRCASSPDRGPGYTFGSGTRLTVV.

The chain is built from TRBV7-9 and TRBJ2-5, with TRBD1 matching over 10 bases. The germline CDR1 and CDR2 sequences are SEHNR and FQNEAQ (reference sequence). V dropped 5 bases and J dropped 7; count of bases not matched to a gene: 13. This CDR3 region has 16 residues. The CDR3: CASSRDGQGVRATQYF. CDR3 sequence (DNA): TGTGCCAGCAGCCGCGATGGACAGGGGGTGCGGGCGACCCAGTACTTC. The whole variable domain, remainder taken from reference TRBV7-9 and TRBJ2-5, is DTGVSQNPRHKITKRGQNVTFRCDPISEHNRLYWYRQTLGQGPEFLTYFQNEAQLEKSRLLSDRFSAERPKGSFSTLEIQRTEQGDSAMYLCASSRDGQGVRATQYFGPGTRLLVL.

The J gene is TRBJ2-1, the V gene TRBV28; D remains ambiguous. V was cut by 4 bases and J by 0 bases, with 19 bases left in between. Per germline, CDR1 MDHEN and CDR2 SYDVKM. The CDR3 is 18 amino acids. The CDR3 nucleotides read TGTGCCAGCAGTTCCAGCCTTAGGAGTCTGAGCTCCTACAATGAGCAGTTCTTC. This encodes CASSSSLRSLSSYNEQFF.

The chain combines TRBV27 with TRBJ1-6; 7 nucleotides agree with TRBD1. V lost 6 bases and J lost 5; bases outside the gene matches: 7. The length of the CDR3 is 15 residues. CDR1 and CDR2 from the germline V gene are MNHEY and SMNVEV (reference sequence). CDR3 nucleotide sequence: TGTGCCAGCAGAAGAAACAGGGGAGATAATTCACCCCTCCACTTT. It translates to CASRRNRGDNSPLHF.

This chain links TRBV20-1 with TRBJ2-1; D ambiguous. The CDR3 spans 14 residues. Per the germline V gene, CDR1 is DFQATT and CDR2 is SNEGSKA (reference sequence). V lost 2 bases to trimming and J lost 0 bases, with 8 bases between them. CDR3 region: CSARFTFSYNEQFF. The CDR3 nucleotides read TGCAGTGCTAGATTTACTTTCTCCTACAATGAGCAGTTCTTC.

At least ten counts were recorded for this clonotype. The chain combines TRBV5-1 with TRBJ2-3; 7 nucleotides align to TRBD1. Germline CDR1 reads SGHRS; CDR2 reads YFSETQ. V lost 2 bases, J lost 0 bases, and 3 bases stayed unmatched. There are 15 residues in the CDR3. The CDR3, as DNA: TGCGCCAGCAGCTTTGGACAGGCTAGCACAGATACGCAGTATTTT. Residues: CASSFGQASTDTQYF.

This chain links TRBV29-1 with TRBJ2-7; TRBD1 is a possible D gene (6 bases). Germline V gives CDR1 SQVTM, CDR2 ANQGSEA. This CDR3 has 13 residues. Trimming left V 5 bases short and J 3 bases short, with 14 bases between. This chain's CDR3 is CSVITRTVYEQYF. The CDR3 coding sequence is TGCAGCGTTATTACCCGGACAGTCTACGAGCAGTACTTC.

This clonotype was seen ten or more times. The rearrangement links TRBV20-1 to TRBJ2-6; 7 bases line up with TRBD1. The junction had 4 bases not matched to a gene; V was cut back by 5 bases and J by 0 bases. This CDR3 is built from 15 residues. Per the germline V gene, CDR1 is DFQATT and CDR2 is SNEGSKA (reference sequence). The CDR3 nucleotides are TGCAGTGCTCGGGACAGCTACTCTGGGGCCAACGTCCTGACTTTC. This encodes CSARDSYSGANVLTF.

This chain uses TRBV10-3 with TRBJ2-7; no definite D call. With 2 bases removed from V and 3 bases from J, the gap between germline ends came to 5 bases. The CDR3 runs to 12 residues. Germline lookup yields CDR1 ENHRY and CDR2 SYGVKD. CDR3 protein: CAISENNYEQYF. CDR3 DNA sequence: TGTGCCATCAGTGAGAACAACTACGAGCAGTACTTC.

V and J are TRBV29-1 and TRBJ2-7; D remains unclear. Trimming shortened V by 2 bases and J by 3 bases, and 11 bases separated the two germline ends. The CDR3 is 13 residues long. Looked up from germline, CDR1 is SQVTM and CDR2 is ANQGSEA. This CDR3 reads CSVELGLGYEQYF. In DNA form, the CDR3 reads TGCAGCGTTGAACTTGGATTGGGCTACGAGCAGTACTTC.

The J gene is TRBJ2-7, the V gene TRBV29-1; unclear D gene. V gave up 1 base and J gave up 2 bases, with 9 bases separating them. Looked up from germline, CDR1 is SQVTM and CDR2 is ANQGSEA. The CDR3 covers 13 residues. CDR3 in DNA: TGCAGCGTTGAAGTTCCCGGACCCTACGAGCAGTACTTC. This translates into CSVEVPGPYEQYF.

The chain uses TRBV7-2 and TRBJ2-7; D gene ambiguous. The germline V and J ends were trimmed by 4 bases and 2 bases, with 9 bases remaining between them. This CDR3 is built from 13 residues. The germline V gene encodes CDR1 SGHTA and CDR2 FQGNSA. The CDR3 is CASSWYSTYEQYF. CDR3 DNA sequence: TGTGCCAGCAGCTGGTACAGCACCTACGAGCAGTACTTC.

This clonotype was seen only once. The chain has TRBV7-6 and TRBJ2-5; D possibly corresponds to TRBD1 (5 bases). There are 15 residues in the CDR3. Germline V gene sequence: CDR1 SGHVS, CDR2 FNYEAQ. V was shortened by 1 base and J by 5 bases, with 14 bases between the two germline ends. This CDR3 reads CASSLGAGLRETQYF. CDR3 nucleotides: TGTGCCAGCAGCTTAGGGGCAGGGCTGCGGGAGACCCAGTACTTC.

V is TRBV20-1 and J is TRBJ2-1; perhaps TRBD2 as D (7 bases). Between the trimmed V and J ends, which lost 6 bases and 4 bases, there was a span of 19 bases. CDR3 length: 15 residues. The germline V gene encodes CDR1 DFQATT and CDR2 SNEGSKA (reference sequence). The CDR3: CSATEGGSLYNEQFF. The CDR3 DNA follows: TGCAGTGCCACCGAGGGGGGGTCTCTGTACAATGAGCAGTTCTTC.

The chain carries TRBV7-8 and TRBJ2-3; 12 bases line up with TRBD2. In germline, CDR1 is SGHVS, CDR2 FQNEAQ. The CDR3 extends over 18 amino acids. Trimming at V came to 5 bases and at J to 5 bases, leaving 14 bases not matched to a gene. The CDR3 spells CASSPRETSGRGVDTQYF. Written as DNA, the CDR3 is TGTGCCAGCAGCCCCCGCGAGACTAGCGGGAGAGGGGTAGATACGCAGTATTTT.

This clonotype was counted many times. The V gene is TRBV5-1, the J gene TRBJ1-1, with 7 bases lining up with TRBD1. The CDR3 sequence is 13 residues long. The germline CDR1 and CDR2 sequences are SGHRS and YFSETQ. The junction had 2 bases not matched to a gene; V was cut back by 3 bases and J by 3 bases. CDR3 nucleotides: TGCGCCAGCAGCTCCCAGGGGGACACTGAAGCTTTCTTT. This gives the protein CASSSQGDTEAFF. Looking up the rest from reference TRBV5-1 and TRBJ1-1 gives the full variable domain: KAGVTQTPRYLIKTRGQQVTLSCSPISGHRSVSWYQQTPGQGLQFLFEYFSETQRNKGNFPGRFSGRQFSNSRSEMNVSTLELGDSALYLCASSSQGDTEAFFGQGTRLTVV.

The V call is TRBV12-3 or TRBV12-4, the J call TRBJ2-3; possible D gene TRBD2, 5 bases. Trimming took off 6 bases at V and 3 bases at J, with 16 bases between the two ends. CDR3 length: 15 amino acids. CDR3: CASSAGLGGTDTQYF. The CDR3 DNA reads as TGTGCCAGCAGCGCCGGACTCGGCGGTACAGATACGCAGTATTTT.

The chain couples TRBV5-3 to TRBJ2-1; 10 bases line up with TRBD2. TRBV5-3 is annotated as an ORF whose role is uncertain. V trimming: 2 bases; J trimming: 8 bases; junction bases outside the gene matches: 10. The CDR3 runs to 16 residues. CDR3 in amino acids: CARSLKRGGEIDEQFF. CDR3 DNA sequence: TGTGCCAGAAGCTTAAAGCGGGGGGGCGAAATCGATGAGCAGTTCTTC.

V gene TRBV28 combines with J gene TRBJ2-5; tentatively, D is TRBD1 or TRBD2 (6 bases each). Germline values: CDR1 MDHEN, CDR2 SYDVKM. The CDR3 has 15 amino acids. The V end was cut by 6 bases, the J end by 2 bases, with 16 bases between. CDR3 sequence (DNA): TGTGCCAGCAGCGCCAGGGGAGGTGGGCAAGAGACCCAGTACTTC. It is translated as CASSARGGGQETQYF.

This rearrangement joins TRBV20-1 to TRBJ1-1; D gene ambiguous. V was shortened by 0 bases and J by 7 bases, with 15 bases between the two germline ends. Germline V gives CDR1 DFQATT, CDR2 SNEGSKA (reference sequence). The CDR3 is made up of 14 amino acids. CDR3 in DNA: TGCAGTGCTAGAGATCCCCTTGGACGGATTGAAGCTTTCTTT. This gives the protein CSARDPLGRIEAFF.

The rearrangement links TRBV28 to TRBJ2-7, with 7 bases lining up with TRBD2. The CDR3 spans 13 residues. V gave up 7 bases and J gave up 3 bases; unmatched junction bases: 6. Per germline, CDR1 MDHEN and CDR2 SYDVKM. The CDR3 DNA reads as TGTGCCAGCATGGGTCGGGAGGACTACGAGCAGTACTTC. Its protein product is CASMGREDYEQYF.

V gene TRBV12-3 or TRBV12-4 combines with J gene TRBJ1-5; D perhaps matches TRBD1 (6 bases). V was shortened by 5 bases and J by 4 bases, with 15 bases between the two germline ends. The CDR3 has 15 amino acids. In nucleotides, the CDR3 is TGTGCCAGCAGTCCTGGACAGACCCTAAATCAGCCCCAGCATTTT. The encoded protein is CASSPGQTLNQPQHF.

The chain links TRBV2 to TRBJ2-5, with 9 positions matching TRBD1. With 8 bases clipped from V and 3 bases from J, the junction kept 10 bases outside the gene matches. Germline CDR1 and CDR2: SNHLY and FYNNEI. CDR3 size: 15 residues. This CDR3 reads CASFNLDRGEETQYF. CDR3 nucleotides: TGTGCCAGCTTTAACTTGGACAGGGGAGAAGAGACCCAGTACTTC.

In nucleotides, the CDR3 is TGTGCCAGCAGTTTAGACAGGTGGGAGCCCCAGCATTTT. This sequence encodes CASSLDRWEPQHF. The chain employs TRBV28 and TRBJ1-5, with TRBD1 as a possible D gene (6 bases). Looked up from germline, CDR1 is MDHEN and CDR2 is SYDVKM. The V and J ends lost 2 bases and 8 bases respectively, with 10 bases between them. This CDR3 has 13 amino acids.

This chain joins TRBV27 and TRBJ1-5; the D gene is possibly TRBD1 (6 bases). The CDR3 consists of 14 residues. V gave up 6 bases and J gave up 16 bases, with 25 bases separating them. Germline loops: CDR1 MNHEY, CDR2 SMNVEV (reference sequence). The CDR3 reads CASRGGWGNQPHHF. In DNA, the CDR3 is TGTGCCAGCAGGGGGGGCTGGGGGAATCAGCCTCATCATTTT.

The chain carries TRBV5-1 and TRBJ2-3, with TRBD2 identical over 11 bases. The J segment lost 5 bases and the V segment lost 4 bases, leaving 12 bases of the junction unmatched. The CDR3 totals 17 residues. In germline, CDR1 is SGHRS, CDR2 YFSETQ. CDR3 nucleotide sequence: TGCGCCAGCAGCGGGTTCCTTAGCGGGGGGGCCGAAGATACGCAGTATTTT. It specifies CASSGFLSGGAEDTQYF.

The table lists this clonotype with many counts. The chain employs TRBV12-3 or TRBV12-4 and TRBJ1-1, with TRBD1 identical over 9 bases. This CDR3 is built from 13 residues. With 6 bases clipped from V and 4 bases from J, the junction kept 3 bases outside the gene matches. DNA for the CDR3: TGTGCCAGCAGAGACAGGGGGGTCACTGAAGCTTTCTTT. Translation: CASRDRGVTEAFF.

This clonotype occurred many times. The CDR3 region is CASSPPPGQGNEQYF. DNA of the CDR3: TGTGCCAGCAGCCCCCCCCCGGGACAGGGCAACGAGCAGTACTTC. V and J are TRBV7-2 and TRBJ2-7; 9 bases are a match to TRBD1. Germline CDR1 is SGHTA and CDR2 is FQGNSA. V dropped 5 bases and J dropped 5; count of bases not matched to a gene: 10. This CDR3 comprises 15 residues.